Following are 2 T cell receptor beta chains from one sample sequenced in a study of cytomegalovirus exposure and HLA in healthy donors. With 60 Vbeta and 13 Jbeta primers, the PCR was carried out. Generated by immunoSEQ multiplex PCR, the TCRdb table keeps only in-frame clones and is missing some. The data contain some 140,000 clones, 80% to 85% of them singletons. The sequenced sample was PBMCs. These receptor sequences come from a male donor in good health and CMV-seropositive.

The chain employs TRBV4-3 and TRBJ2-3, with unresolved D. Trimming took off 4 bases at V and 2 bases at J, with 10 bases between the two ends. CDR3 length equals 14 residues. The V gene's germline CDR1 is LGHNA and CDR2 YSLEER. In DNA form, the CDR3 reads TGCGCCAGCAGCCTAGACGTTAACACAGATACGCAGTATTTT. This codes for CASSLDVNTDTQYF.

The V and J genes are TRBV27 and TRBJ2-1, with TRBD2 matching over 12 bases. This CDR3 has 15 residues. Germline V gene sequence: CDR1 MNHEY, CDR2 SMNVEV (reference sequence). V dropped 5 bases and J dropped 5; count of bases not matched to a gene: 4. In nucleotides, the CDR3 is TGTGCCAGCAGTCCCCGACTAGCGGGGGACAATGAGCAGTTCTTC. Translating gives CASSPRLAGDNEQFF.